Listed below are T cell receptor beta chains from one sample, sequenced in a study of blood T cell repertoires in COVID-19. TCRdb keeps only in-frame clones here, not all; method: immunoSEQ multiplex PCR. The profile shows some 44,000 clones, around 92% of them singletons. Sequencing was carried out using peripheral blood. These receptors were obtained from a human donor in a cohort sampled during active COVID-19. Each CDR3 is given with its conserved first and last residue. The order of the fields is CDR3 protein, CDR3 DNA, V gene, D gene, J gene, clone size. A D gene is named only where the DNA matches it firmly. The size of a clone is reported for some rows only, either as once, few or many, or as a class for expanded clones.

CASSQTGGWPAGELFF,TGCGCCAGCAGCCAGACGGGGGGCTGGCCCGCCGGGGAGCTGTTTTTT,TRBV5-1,-,TRBJ2-2,-
CASVTGRGASKNIQYF,TGCGCCAGCGTGACCGGCAGGGGGGCGAGCAAAAACATTCAGTACTTC,TRBV10-1,-,TRBJ2-4,once
CASSPVASTDTQYF,TGCGCCAGCAGCCCCGTGGCTAGCACAGATACGCAGTATTTT,TRBV5-1,-,TRBJ2-3,-
CATSSHLRDFSYEQYF,TGTGCCACCAGCAGTCACCTCCGGGACTTCTCCTACGAGCAGTACTTC,TRBV15,-,TRBJ2-7,once
CASSSNPGSPSTDTQYF,TGTGCCAGCAGCTCTAATCCCGGGAGCCCTAGCACAGATACGCAGTATTTT,TRBV5-4,-,TRBJ2-3,-
CASSPTTGRTDTQYF,TGTGCCAGCAGCCCCACGACAGGGCGCACAGATACGCAGTATTTT,TRBV7-2,TRBD1,TRBJ2-3,-
CASSSRLAGASDEQFF,TGTGCCAGCAGCTCAAGACTAGCGGGAGCTAGCGATGAGCAGTTCTTC,TRBV5-4,TRBD2,TRBJ2-1,-
CASSPLTAYNSPLHF,TGTGCCAGTAGTCCGTTGACAGCCTATAATTCACCCCTCCACTTT,TRBV19,-,TRBJ1-6,few
CATSDSTGFWNGYTF,TGTGCCACCAGTGATTCGACAGGGTTTTGGAATGGCTACACCTTC,TRBV24-1,TRBD1,TRBJ1-2,-
CASSTRTSGAYNEQFF,TGTGCCAGCAGCACCCGGACTAGCGGGGCCTACAATGAGCAGTTCTTC,TRBV4-2,TRBD2,TRBJ2-1,-
CASSLGTGSSYNEQFF,TGTGCCAGCTCTCTAGGGACAGGGAGCTCCTACAATGAGCAGTTCTTC,TRBV18,TRBD1,TRBJ2-1,-
CASMQDRVNTEAFF,TGTGCCAGCATGCAGGACAGGGTGAACACTGAAGCTTTCTTT,TRBV6-5,TRBD1,TRBJ1-1,medium-sized
CASSGPGQGYSPLHF,TGTGCCAGCAGCGGGCCGGGACAAGGATATTCACCCCTCCACTTT,TRBV7-2,-,TRBJ1-6,-
CASSTRRKTSGRSASYYNEQFF,TGTGCCAGCAGCACACGGAGGAAGACTAGCGGGAGATCAGCCTCATACTACAATGAGCAGTTCTTC,TRBV7-9,TRBD2,TRBJ2-1,-
CASSIGTAYGYTF,TGCGCCAGCAGCATAGGGACAGCCTATGGCTACACCTTC,TRBV5-1,TRBD1,TRBJ1-2,-
CASSSGLGVRNTEAFF,TGTGCCAGCAGCTCCGGGTTAGGGGTTAGGAACACTGAAGCTTTCTTT,TRBV7-2,-,TRBJ1-1,-
CSVEEGYYGYTF,TGCAGCGTTGAGGAGGGGTACTATGGCTACACCTTC,TRBV29-1,-,TRBJ1-2,once
CASSQGLLSRRGNTEAFF,TGCGCCAGCAGCCAAGGCCTCCTCTCTCGGCGGGGGAACACTGAAGCTTTCTTT,TRBV4-1,-,TRBJ1-1,few
CASMDYQMQYF,TGTGCCAGCATGGACTACCAAATGCAGTACTTC,TRBV2,-,TRBJ2-7,-
CASSLGYTRQPQHF,TGTGCCAGCAGCTTGGGATACACGCGGCAGCCCCAGCATTTT,TRBV5-6,-,TRBJ1-5,-
CATRDRGMVNYGYTF,TGTGCCACCCGGGACAGGGGGATGGTGAACTATGGCTACACCTTC,TRBV21-1,-,TRBJ1-2,-
CASSLEAGGHGNEQFF,TGTGCCAGCAGCTTAGAGGCGGGGGGGCACGGCAATGAGCAGTTCTTC,TRBV7-9,TRBD2,TRBJ2-1,-
CASSLGAETQYF,TGCGCCAGCAGCTTGGGCGCGGAGACCCAGTACTTC,TRBV5-1,-,TRBJ2-5,-
CASSYSGGLAGGEQFF,TGTGCCAGCAGTTACTCCGGCGGGCTAGCTGGAGGTGAGCAGTTCTTC,TRBV27,-,TRBJ2-1,-
CASSLGFGAGELFF,TGTGCCAGCAGCTTGGGGTTCGGGGCCGGGGAGCTGTTTTTT,TRBV5-5,-,TRBJ2-2,-
CASSLFASGSYEQYF,TGTGCCAGCAGCTTGTTCGCTAGCGGCTCCTACGAGCAGTACTTC,TRBV5-6,TRBD2,TRBJ2-7,-
CASSAKPGQNSPLHF,TGTGCCAGCAGCGCTAAACCGGGACAGAATTCACCCCTCCACTTT,TRBV5-6,TRBD1,TRBJ1-6,-
CASSLLEGKAFF,TGTGCCAGCAGCTTATTGGAGGGGAAAGCTTTCTTT,TRBV7-9,-,TRBJ1-1,-
CASSPYPAGPLYNSPLHF,TGTGCCAGCTCACCTTACCCCGCGGGCCCGCTTTATAATTCACCCCTCCACTTT,TRBV18,-,TRBJ1-6,-
CASTPPDEQYF,TGCGCCAGCACCCCTCCCGACGAGCAGTACTTC,TRBV5-1,-,TRBJ2-7,-
CASSHLDTGELFF,TGTGCCAGCAGCCACCTAGATACCGGGGAGCTGTTTTTT,TRBV3-1/TRBV3-2,-,TRBJ2-2,-
CASSRTRLNEGYEQFF,TGCGCCAGCAGCCGGACTAGGCTGAACGAGGGATATGAGCAGTTCTTC,TRBV4-3,TRBD2,TRBJ2-1,-
CASSLASPGGGETQYF,TGTGCTAGCAGCTTAGCGTCTCCAGGGGGCGGAGAGACCCAGTACTTC,TRBV7-7,TRBD1,TRBJ2-5,-
CASSSMTSLSEQFF,TGTGCCAGTAGTAGTATGACTAGCTTGAGTGAGCAGTTCTTC,TRBV19,TRBD2,TRBJ2-1,-
CASSRGLGENQPQHF,TGCGCCAGCAGTCGAGGACTCGGAGAGAATCAGCCCCAGCATTTT,TRBV23-1,-,TRBJ1-5,-
CASSWGTVKGYTF,TGTGCCAGCAGCTGGGGCACAGTAAAGGGCTACACCTTC,TRBV5-6,-,TRBJ1-2,once
CASNLRGPRNNEQFF,TGTGCCAGCAACTTAAGGGGTCCGCGCAACAATGAGCAGTTCTTC,TRBV2,-,TRBJ2-1,few